One sample yielded the 26 T cell receptor beta chains listed below, sequenced in a study of blood T cell repertoires in COVID-19. Clones were sequenced by immunoSEQ multiplex PCR, and TCRdb holds only the in-frame ones, with some missing. The sample consists of tens of thousands of clones, roughly 90% of them appearing once. The source material was peripheral blood. The source of these receptors is a man younger than 45 with acute or convalescent COVID-19.

The chain carries TRBV5-6 and TRBJ2-2; 9 nucleotides line up with TRBD1. The CDR3 is 17 amino acids. Unmatched junction bases numbered 7, after V lost 0 bases and J lost 4 bases. Germline CDR1 is SGHDT and CDR2 is YYEEEE. The CDR3 loop reads CASSLGDRGGFTGELFF. The CDR3 nucleotides are TGTGCCAGCAGCTTGGGAGACAGGGGGGGCTTCACCGGGGAGCTGTTTTTT. Combining the CDR3 with reference TRBV5-6 and TRBJ2-2 gives the whole variable domain DAGVTQSPTHLIKTRGQQVTLRCSPKSGHDTVSWYQQALGQGPQFIFQYYEEEERQRGNFPDRFSGHQFPNYSSELNVNALLLGDSALYLCASSLGDRGGFTGELFFGEGSRLTVL.

V usage is TRBV7-9 and J usage is TRBJ1-3; maybe TRBD1 (5 bases). Per germline, CDR1 SEHNR and CDR2 FQNEAQ (reference sequence). The V end lost 1 base, the J end lost 2 bases, and 9 bases lay between the germline ends. CDR3 size: 15 residues. CDR3 sequence reads: CASSLGGQAGNTIYF. CDR3 in DNA: TGTGCCAGCAGCTTAGGGGGCCAGGCTGGAAACACCATATATTTT.

The chain couples TRBV4-3 to TRBJ2-7, with 10 bases matching TRBD1. Per germline, CDR1 LGHNA and CDR2 YSLEER. V lost 4 bases, J lost 3 bases, and 3 bases stayed unmatched. The CDR3 runs 14 residues. The CDR3 DNA is TGCGCCAGCAGCCTCGGACAGGGGGGCTACGAGCAGTACTTC. This sequence encodes CASSLGQGGYEQYF.

This rearrangement joins TRBV10-2 to TRBJ2-1; no clear D. The germline V gene encodes CDR1 WSHSY and CDR2 SAAADI. Trimming pared 2 bases from V and 4 bases from J, leaving 12 bases between. The CDR3 is 15 residues long. The CDR3 DNA sequence: TGCGCCAGCAGTGAGACACCTTCCAGATACAATGAGCAGTTCTTC. It encodes CASSETPSRYNEQFF.

In nucleotides, the CDR3 is TGTGCCATCAGTGAGTCGATATTTAGACAGGGAAACACCGGGGAGCTGTTTTTT. Protein sequence: CAISESIFRQGNTGELFF. V and J are TRBV10-3 and TRBJ2-2, with 7 nucleotides matching TRBD1. The trim removed 0 bases at V and 2 bases at J, leaving 9 bases unmatched. The CDR3 length is 18 residues. Germline loops: CDR1 ENHRY, CDR2 SYGVKD.

The rearrangement uses TRBV5-6 and TRBJ2-7, with D perhaps matching TRBD1 (5 bases). Trimming stripped 0 bases from V and 9 bases from J, with 19 bases between. The CDR3 extends over 15 amino acids. CDR1 and CDR2 from the germline V gene are SGHDT and YYEEEE. The CDR3 here is CASSLGLQANFAQYF. CDR3 DNA: TGTGCCAGCAGCTTGGGTCTACAGGCCAACTTCGCGCAGTACTTC.

The rearrangement links TRBV5-1 to TRBJ1-4; D call uncertain. V was clipped by 2 bases and J by 7 bases, with 15 bases between them. This CDR3 is 15 amino acids long. Germline V CDR1 and CDR2: SGHRS, YFSETQ. The chain's CDR3 is CASSLTGRLGEKLFF. CDR3 nucleotide sequence: TGCGCCAGCAGCTTAACGGGGAGGTTAGGTGAAAAACTGTTTTTT.

The CDR3 loop reads CASSLVRRTEAFF. In DNA, the CDR3 is TGTGCCAGCAGCTTAGTGAGGAGGACTGAAGCTTTCTTT. The V and J genes are TRBV7-2 and TRBJ1-1; D is unclear. Germline V gene sequence: CDR1 SGHTA, CDR2 FQGNSA. The CDR3 has 13 residues. Trimming shortened V by 1 base and J by 5 bases, and 8 bases separated the two germline ends.

In this sample, this clone turned up once. The chain has TRBV5-4 and TRBJ2-3, with TRBD1 matching over 10 bases. The CDR3 spans 18 residues. Germline CDR1 is SGHNT and CDR2 is YYREEE (reference sequence). J was trimmed by 0 bases and V by 2 bases; bases with no gene match: 9. This CDR3 reads CASSFDRGLYISTDTQYF. The CDR3 DNA follows: TGTGCCAGCAGCTTTGACAGGGGGCTTTATATTAGCACAGATACGCAGTATTTT.

The gene calls are TRBV19 and TRBJ1-5, with 7 bases identical to TRBD1. The CDR3 has 15 amino acids. Germline V gives CDR1 LNHDA, CDR2 SQIVND (reference sequence). J gave up 4 bases and V 3 bases, and 6 bases lay outside the gene matches. In nucleotides, the CDR3 is TGTGCCAGTAGTATTAAGGGACAGCCTAATCAGCCCCAGCATTTT. This translates into CASSIKGQPNQPQHF.

This chain uses TRBV6-6 with TRBJ1-4; 11 bases are a match to TRBD1. With 6 bases clipped from V and 7 bases from J, the junction kept 7 bases outside the gene matches. Looked up from germline, CDR1 is MNHNY and CDR2 is SVGAGI (reference sequence). The CDR3 contains 15 residues. In DNA form, the CDR3 reads TGTGCCAGCAGGCAAAGGACAGGGGGCAGTGAAAAACTGTTTTTT. Its translation is CASRQRTGGSEKLFF.

V is TRBV25-1 and J is TRBJ2-7; D not resolved. V was cut by 2 bases and J by 3 bases, with 8 bases left in between. The CDR3 has 13 residues. In germline, CDR1 is MGHDK, CDR2 SYGVNS. The CDR3 sequence is CASSEPVRYEQYF. The CDR3 nucleotides are TGTGCCAGCAGTGAACCCGTTCGCTACGAGCAGTACTTC.

In this sample, this clone turned up once. This chain joins TRBV18 and TRBJ1-1, with unresolved D. This CDR3 contains 15 residues. Germline V gives CDR1 KGHSH, CDR2 LQKENI. Trimming pared 2 bases from V and 1 base from J, leaving 11 bases between. This chain's CDR3 is CASSPYGVGNTEAFF. In nucleotides, the CDR3 is TGTGCCAGCTCACCATACGGGGTTGGGAACACTGAAGCTTTCTTT.

The chain carries TRBV6-5 and TRBJ2-3; 11 nucleotides align to TRBD2. The ends lost 4 bases at V and 4 bases at J; junction bases unmatched: 7. Germline V gene sequence: CDR1 MNHEY, CDR2 SVGAGI. The CDR3 runs to 16 residues. CDR3 protein: CASSFATSGMSDTQYF. The CDR3 nucleotides read TGTGCCAGCAGTTTCGCGACTAGCGGGATGTCAGATACGCAGTATTTT.

The V and J genes are TRBV19 and TRBJ1-5; D possibly corresponds to TRBD1 (5 bases). CDR1 is LNHDA, CDR2 SQIVND, per germline (reference sequence). Between the trimmed V and J ends, which lost 2 bases and 2 bases, there was a span of 10 bases. The CDR3 length is 15 residues. The chain's CDR3 is CASSIRGRGNQPQHF. The CDR3 DNA reads as TGTGCCAGTAGTATAAGGGGCAGGGGCAATCAGCCCCAGCATTTT.

This clone was observed a handful of times. V is TRBV30 and J is TRBJ2-1; weak D call: TRBD1 (6 bases). The CDR3 is made up of 13 amino acids. Germline V gives CDR1 GTSNPN, CDR2 SVGIG (reference sequence). V was cut by 4 bases and J by 8 bases, with 15 bases left in between. As DNA, the CDR3 is TGTGCCTGGACGGCAGGGGTTCTCTATGAGCAGTTCTTC. Its protein product is CAWTAGVLYEQFF.

The chain carries TRBV18 and TRBJ1-1, with D tentatively TRBD1 (5 bases). The ends were cut back, 2 bases at V and 5 bases at J, with 12 bases in the middle. This CDR3 spans 14 amino acids. Per the germline V gene, CDR1 is KGHSH and CDR2 is LQKENI. The chain's CDR3 is CASSPGPGGTEAFF. The CDR3 DNA is TGTGCCAGCTCACCAGGGCCGGGGGGGACTGAAGCTTTCTTT.

This chain joins TRBV6-5 and TRBJ1-2; D is unclear. Germline CDR1 is MNHEY and CDR2 is SVGAGI. Between the trimmed V and J ends, which lost 2 bases and 4 bases, there was a span of 8 bases. CDR3 length: 13 residues. CDR3 loop: CASSYGPLYGYTF. The CDR3 coding sequence is TGTGCCAGCAGTTACGGGCCCCTCTATGGCTACACCTTC.

This clone was counted a single time. The J gene is TRBJ2-1, the V gene TRBV7-3, with D unclear. The CDR3 spans 13 residues. Germline values: CDR1 SGHTA, CDR2 FQGTGA. The V end was cut by 2 bases, the J end by 5 bases, with 7 bases between. CDR3 in DNA: TGTGCCAGCAGCTTAGGTAGCAACAATGAGCAGTTCTTC. Translated, it gives CASSLGSNNEQFF.

The CDR3 here is CASSLEVLSGEAGELFF. The CDR3 nucleotides are TGTGCCAGCAGCTTAGAAGTTTTATCGGGAGAAGCCGGGGAGCTGTTTTTT. This chain connects TRBV7-2 to TRBJ2-2, with TRBD2 as a possible D gene (6 bases). This CDR3 comprises 17 residues. The V and J ends lost 1 base and 6 bases respectively, with 18 bases between them. Germline lookup yields CDR1 SGHTA and CDR2 FQGNSA.

The CDR3 region has the DNA TGTGCCAGTAGTTCGGGACAGGCCGGCGATTCACCCCTCCACTTT. It yields the protein CASSSGQAGDSPLHF. The chain recombines TRBV19 with TRBJ1-6; 8 bases align to TRBD1. Losses at the gene ends were 5 bases for V and 8 bases for J; bases not matched to a gene: 8. CDR3 size: 15 residues. Germline-derived CDR1 and CDR2 are LNHDA and SQIVND (reference sequence).

The chain links TRBV4-1 to TRBJ2-2, with D possibly TRBD2 on 6 matching bases. Germline CDR1 MGHRA, CDR2 YSYEKL. The CDR3 spans 14 residues. Trimming removed 0 bases at V and 4 bases at J, with 6 bases between. The CDR3 reads CASSQDGGTGELFF. The CDR3 DNA reads TGCGCCAGCAGCCAAGACGGGGGCACCGGGGAGCTGTTTTTT.

The V call is TRBV19, the J call TRBJ1-1, with no clear D. V dropped 10 bases and J dropped 4 bases, with 10 bases sitting between them. CDR1 and CDR2 from the germline V gene are LNHDA and SQIVND (reference sequence). This CDR3 is built from 11 residues. The CDR3: CATRQATEAFF. CDR3 sequence (DNA): TGTGCCACTAGGCAGGCCACTGAAGCTTTCTTT.

The chain uses TRBV5-1 and TRBJ2-3; D perhaps matches TRBD1 (5 bases). The CDR3 sequence is 14 residues long. Germline lookup yields CDR1 SGHRS and CDR2 YFSETQ. V shed 4 bases and J shed 1 base, with 10 bases lying between them. The CDR3 here is CASSPPRGTDTQYF. The CDR3 DNA is TGCGCCAGCAGCCCCCCCAGGGGCACAGATACGCAGTATTTT.

The CDR3 here is CASSLWTGMGGELFF. The CDR3 region has the DNA TGCGCCAGCAGCCTCTGGACAGGGATGGGCGGGGAGCTGTTTTTT. The V call is TRBV4-1, the J call TRBJ2-2; 8 bases align to TRBD1. V was clipped by 4 bases and J by 7 bases; unmatched bases: 8. CDR3 size: 15 residues. Germline values: CDR1 MGHRA, CDR2 YSYEKL.

The gene calls are TRBV7-2 and TRBJ2-3; 10 bases match TRBD1. V trimming: 1 base; J trimming: 6 bases; junction bases outside the gene matches: 7. The CDR3 loop spans 16 amino acids. In germline, CDR1 is SGHTA, CDR2 FQGNSA. CDR3 in DNA: TGTGCCAGCAGCTTAGTTGGGACAGGGGTTTGGGATACGCAGTATTTT. It yields the protein CASSLVGTGVWDTQYF.